The present T cell receptor beta chain was sequenced within a study of blood T cell repertoires in COVID-19. Study information: The analysed material was cDNA or gDNA that came from T cells, B-cell-depleted T cells, or PBMCs.

Measured with immunoSEQ multiplex PCR; TCRdb has only the in-frame clones, and not every one. The profile shows 340,000 or so clones, about four fifths of them singletons. This CDR3 is built from 13 residues. V lost 0 bases to trimming and J lost 8 bases, with 10 bases between them. CDR1 and CDR2 (germline): ENHRY, SYGVKD. J is TRBJ1-2 and V is TRBV10-3; D is unresolved. The sequencing input was peripheral blood. The receptor's source is a man in his thirties or forties with active or convalescent COVID-19. As DNA, the CDR3 is TGTGCCATCAGTGAGTCAGTGGAGGCAGGCTACACCTTC. Protein sequence: CAISESVEAGYTF.